The entry that follows covers one T cell receptor beta chain sequence. The source of the sample is a study of blood T cell repertoires in COVID-19. Study summary: PBMCs, B-cell-depleted T cells, or T cells were the source of the cDNA or gDNA that made up the material.

Enrolled through a virtual design, the participants were between roughly 18 and 95 years of age and came from under 25 US areas. Participants had their cohort set by participant-reported clinical history. Two negative PCRs, clearance, or symptom resolution were required of recovered Cohort 3 donors. Sequencing used immunoSEQ multiplex PCR; TCRdb keeps in-frame clones, though not all of them. Among 250,000 to 400,000 clones, around nine tenths were seen once, and the ten largest hold roughly 5%. This CDR3 contains 16 residues. CDR1 and CDR2 from the germline V gene are KGHDR and SFDVKD. J was trimmed by 8 bases and V by 0 bases; bases with no gene match: 6.

This TCR came from a man in his sixties who had recovered from COVID-19. The sequenced sample consisted of PBMCs or T cells enriched from blood (not recorded which). The V and J genes are TRBV24-1 and TRBJ2-3; TRBD2 matches at 11 bases. The chain's CDR3 is CATSDLASGRLSTQYF. The CDR3 DNA follows: TGTGCCACCAGTGATTTGGCTAGCGGGAGGCTAAGTACGCAGTATTTT.